Shown below are 7 T cell receptor beta chains from a single sample sequenced in a study of blood T cell repertoires in COVID-19. Profiled with immunoSEQ multiplex PCR; TCRdb holds only in-frame clones, not every one. The sample shows just under 350,000 clones, about 87% of them seen only once. The material sequenced was peripheral blood. The origin of the receptors is a woman aged 45-59 years with COVID-19, enrolled during active disease.

The rearrangement uses TRBV5-1 and TRBJ1-2; 11 nucleotides line up with TRBD1. The junction had 2 bases not matched to a gene; V was cut back by 3 bases and J by 4 bases. The CDR3 extends over 14 amino acids. CDR1 and CDR2 (germline): SGHRS, YFSETQ. The CDR3 DNA reads as TGCGCCAGCAGCTGGGACAGGGGGGCCTATGGCTACACCTTC. Amino acid sequence: CASSWDRGAYGYTF.

This clone was detected a few times. The rearrangement links TRBV2 to TRBJ1-6, with D perhaps TRBD1 (6 bases). Trimming took off 4 bases at V and 0 bases at J, with 10 bases between the two ends. Germline CDR1 reads SNHLY; CDR2 reads FYNNEI. The CDR3 runs 16 residues. The CDR3 here is CASSAGGSSYNSPLHF. The CDR3 DNA reads as TGTGCCAGCAGTGCTGGGGGCAGCTCCTATAATTCACCCCTCCACTTT.

The rearrangement joins TRBV7-8 to TRBJ2-7, with 9 bases that match TRBD1. Germline CDR1 is SGHVS and CDR2 is FQNEAQ. V lost 6 bases, J lost 5 bases, and 14 bases stayed unmatched. The CDR3 consists of 16 residues. CDR3 sequence: CASRQTGTGFSNEQYF. DNA of the CDR3: TGTGCCAGCAGACAAACCGGGACAGGGTTTAGCAACGAGCAGTACTTC.

This clone occurred once. This rearrangement joins TRBV27 to TRBJ1-1; D may be TRBD1 (5 bases). Trimming cost V 4 bases and J 1 base, with 10 bases left between them. The CDR3 has 14 amino acids. The germline CDR1 and CDR2 sequences are MNHEY and SMNVEV (reference sequence). The CDR3 spells CASSSIDRNTEAFF. The CDR3, as DNA: TGTGCCAGCAGTTCCATAGACAGGAACACTGAAGCTTTCTTT.

V and J are TRBV7-3 and TRBJ2-1, with 8 bases matching TRBD2. The CDR3 extends over 14 amino acids. V shed 3 bases, J shed 4 bases, and the junction held 2 bases outside the gene matches. CDR1 is SGHTA and CDR2 is FQGTGA in the germline V gene. CDR3 amino acids: CASSFSGKYNEQFF. The CDR3 coding sequence is TGTGCCAGCAGCTTTAGCGGGAAGTACAATGAGCAGTTCTTC.

This clone was seen only a few times. J is TRBJ1-1 and V is TRBV5-4; D perhaps matches TRBD1 (6 bases). The CDR3 is made up of 14 amino acids. CDR1 and CDR2 (germline): SGHNT, YYREEE (reference sequence). V was trimmed by 3 bases and J by 4 bases, leaving 13 bases between them. For the CDR3, the DNA is TGTGCCAGCAGCTCAACAGGGTCGTTCACTGAAGCTTTCTTT. This gives the protein CASSSTGSFTEAFF. Supplemented by reference TRBV5-4 and TRBJ1-1, the full variable domain reads ETGVTQSPTHLIKTRGQQVTLRCSSQSGHNTVSWYQQALGQGPQFIFQYYREEENGRGNFPPRFSGLQFPNYSSELNVNALELDDSALYLCASSSTGSFTEAFFGQGTRLTVV.

This chain connects TRBV27 to TRBJ2-7; TRBD1 is a possible D gene (5 bases). This CDR3 is 12 amino acids long. V lost 6 bases to trimming and J lost 6 bases, with 12 bases between them. Germline CDR1 reads MNHEY; CDR2 reads SMNVEV (reference sequence). CDR3 bases: TGTGCCAGCAGCAGGCAGGGCCGCGAGCAGTACTTC. As protein: CASSRQGREQYF.